This T cell receptor beta chain was sequenced for a study of identical twins. Study-level results: High-abundance cord blood beta clonotypes had fewer insertions; memory repertoires showed none.

The table lists this clonotype with a few counts. Its antigen is unknown. The CDR3 is made up of 12 amino acids. The germline gives CDR1 SGHTA, CDR2 FQGNSA. Trimming stripped 5 bases from V and 5 bases from J, with 8 bases between. Each CDR3 protein gets one entry after TCRdb re-called the 5' RACE reads with MiXCR. The sample lists approximately 1.8 million distinct CDR3 sequences; under 35% were seen once. V is TRBV7-2 and J is TRBJ2-3, with D unclear. Sequenced: cord blood. The receptor's source is a newborn girl in good health. The DNA for the CDR3 is TGTGCCAGCAGCATTAGTAGAGATACGCAGTATTTT. It specifies CASSISRDTQYF.